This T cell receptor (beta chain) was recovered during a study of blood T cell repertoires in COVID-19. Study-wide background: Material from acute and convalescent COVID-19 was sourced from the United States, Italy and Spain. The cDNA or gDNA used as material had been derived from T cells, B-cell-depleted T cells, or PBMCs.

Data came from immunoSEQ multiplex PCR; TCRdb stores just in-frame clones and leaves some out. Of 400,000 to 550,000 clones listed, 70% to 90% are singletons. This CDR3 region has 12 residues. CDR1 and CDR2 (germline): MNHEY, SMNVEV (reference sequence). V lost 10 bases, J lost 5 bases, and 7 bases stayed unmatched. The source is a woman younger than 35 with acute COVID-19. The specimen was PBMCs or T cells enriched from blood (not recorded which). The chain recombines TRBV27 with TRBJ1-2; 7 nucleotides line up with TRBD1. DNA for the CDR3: TGTGCCACTCGACAGGGCCCGTATGGCTACACCTTC. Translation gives CATRQGPYGYTF.